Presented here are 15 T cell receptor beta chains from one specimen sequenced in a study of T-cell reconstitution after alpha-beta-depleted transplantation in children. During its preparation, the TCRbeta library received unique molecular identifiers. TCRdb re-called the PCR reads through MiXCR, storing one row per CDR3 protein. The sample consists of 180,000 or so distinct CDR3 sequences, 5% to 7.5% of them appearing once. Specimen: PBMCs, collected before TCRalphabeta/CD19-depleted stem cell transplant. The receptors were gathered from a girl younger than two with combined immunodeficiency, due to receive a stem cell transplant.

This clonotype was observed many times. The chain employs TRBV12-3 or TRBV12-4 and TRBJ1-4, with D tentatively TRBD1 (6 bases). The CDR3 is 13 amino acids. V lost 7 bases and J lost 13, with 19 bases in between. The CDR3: CASTIFGGARLFF. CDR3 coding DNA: TGTGCCAGCACTATTTTTGGGGGCGCCAGACTGTTTTTT.

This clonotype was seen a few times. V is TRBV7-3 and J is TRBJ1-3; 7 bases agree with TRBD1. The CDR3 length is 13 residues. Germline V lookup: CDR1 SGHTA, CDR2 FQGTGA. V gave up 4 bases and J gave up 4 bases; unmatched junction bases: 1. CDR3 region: CASSSRGGNTIYF. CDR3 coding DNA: TGTGCCAGCAGCTCCAGGGGGGGAAACACCATATATTTT.

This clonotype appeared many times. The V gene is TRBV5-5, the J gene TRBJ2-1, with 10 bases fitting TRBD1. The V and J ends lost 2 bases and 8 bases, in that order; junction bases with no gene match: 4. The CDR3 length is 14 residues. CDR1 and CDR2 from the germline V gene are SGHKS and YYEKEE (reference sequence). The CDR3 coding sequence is TGTGCCAGCAGCTTCTACGGGACAGGGGATGAGCAGTTCTTC. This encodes CASSFYGTGDEQFF.

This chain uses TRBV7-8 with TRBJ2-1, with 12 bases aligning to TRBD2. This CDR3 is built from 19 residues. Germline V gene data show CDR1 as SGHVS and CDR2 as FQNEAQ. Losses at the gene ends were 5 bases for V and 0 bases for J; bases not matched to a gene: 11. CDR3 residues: CASSPGRGLAGSSYNEQFF. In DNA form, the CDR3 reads TGTGCCAGCAGCCCTGGACGAGGACTAGCGGGGAGCTCCTACAATGAGCAGTTCTTC.

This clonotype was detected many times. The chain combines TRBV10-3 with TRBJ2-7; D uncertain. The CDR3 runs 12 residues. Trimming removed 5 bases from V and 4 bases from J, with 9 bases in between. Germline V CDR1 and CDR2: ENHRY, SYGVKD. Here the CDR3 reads CAISTTAYEQYF. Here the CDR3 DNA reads TGTGCCATCAGTACCACAGCGTACGAGCAGTACTTC.

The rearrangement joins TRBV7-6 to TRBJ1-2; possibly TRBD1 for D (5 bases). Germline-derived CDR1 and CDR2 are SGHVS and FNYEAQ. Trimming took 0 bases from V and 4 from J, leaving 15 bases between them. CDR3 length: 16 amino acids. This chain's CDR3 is CASSLAIDSGPYGYTF. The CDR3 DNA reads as TGTGCCAGCAGCTTAGCGATAGACAGCGGCCCCTATGGCTACACCTTC. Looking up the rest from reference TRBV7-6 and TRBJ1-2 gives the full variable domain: GAGVSQSPRYKVTKRGQDVALRCDPISGHVSLYWYRQALGQGPEFLTYFNYEAQQDKSGLPNDRFSAERPEGSISTLTIQRTEQRDSAMYRCASSLAIDSGPYGYTFGSGTRLTVV.

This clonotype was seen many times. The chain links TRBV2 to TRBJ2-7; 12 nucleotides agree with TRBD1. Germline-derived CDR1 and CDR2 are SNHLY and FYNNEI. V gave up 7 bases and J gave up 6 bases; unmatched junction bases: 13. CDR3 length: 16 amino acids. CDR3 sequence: CASTFFPGQGAGEQYF. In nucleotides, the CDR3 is TGTGCCAGCACTTTTTTCCCGGGACAGGGGGCGGGCGAGCAGTACTTC.

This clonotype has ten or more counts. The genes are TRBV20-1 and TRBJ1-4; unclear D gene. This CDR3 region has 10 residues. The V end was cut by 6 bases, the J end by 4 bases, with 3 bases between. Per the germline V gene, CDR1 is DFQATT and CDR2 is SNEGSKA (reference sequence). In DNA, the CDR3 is TGCAGTGCCAGTAATGAAAAACTGTTTTTT. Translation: CSASNEKLFF.

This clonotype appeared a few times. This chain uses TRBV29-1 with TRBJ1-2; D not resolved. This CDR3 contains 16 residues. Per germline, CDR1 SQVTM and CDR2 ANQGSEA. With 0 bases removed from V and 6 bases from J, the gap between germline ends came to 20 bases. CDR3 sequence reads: CSVEDGYTPREDGYTF. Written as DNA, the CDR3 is TGCAGCGTTGAAGATGGGTACACCCCGAGGGAGGATGGCTACACCTTC. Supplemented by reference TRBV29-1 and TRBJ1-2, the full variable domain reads SAVISQKPSRDICQRGTSLTIQCQVDSQVTMMFWYRQQPGQSLTLIATANQGSEATYESGFVIDKFPISRPNLTFSTLTVSNMSPEDSSIYLCSVEDGYTPREDGYTFGSGTRLTVV.

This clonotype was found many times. The CDR3 region is CSVRLAGSPYEQYF. In DNA form, the CDR3 reads TGCAGCGTTCGACTAGCGGGATCCCCCTACGAGCAGTACTTC. The chain employs TRBV29-1 and TRBJ2-7, with 11 nucleotides matching TRBD2. This CDR3 has 14 amino acids. With V trimmed by 5 bases and J by 2 bases, 5 bases remained unmatched. Germline V gene sequence: CDR1 SQVTM, CDR2 ANQGSEA.

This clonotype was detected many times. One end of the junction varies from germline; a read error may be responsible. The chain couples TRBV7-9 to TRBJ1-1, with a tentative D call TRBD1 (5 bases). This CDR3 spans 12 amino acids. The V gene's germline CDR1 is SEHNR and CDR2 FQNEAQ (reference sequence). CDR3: CASSIGGADAFF. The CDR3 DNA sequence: TGTGCCAGCAGTATCGGGGGAGCTGACGCTTTCTTT.

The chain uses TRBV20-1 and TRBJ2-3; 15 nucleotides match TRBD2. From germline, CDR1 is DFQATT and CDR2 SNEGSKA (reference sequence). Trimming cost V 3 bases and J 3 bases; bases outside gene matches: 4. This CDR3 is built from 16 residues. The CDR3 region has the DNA TGCAGTGCTAGCGGGACTAGCGGGAGGTATACAGATACGCAGTATTTT. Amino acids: CSASGTSGRYTDTQYF.

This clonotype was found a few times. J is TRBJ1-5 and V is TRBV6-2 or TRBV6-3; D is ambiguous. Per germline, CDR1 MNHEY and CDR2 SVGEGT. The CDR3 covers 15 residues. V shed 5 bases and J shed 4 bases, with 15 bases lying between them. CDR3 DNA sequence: TGTGCCAGCAGTGAGGGAGGACGGGGAAATCAGCCCCAGCATTTT. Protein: CASSEGGRGNQPQHF.

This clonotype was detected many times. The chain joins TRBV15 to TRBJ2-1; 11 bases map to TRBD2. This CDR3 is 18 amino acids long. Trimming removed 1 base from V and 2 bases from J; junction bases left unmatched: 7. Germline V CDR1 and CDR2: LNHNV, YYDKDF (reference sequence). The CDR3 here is CATSRALAGGYPYNEQFF. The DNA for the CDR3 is TGTGCCACCAGCAGAGCGTTAGCGGGGGGGTACCCCTACAATGAGCAGTTCTTC.

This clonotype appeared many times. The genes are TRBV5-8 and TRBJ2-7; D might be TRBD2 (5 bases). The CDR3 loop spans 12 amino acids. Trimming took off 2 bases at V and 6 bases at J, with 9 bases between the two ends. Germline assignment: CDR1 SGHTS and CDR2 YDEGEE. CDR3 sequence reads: CASSFHGGEQYF. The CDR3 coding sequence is TGTGCCAGCAGCTTTCACGGAGGCGAGCAGTACTTC.